This T cell receptor (beta chain) was captured in a study of blood T cells in healthy people across ages. About the research overall: Per two T cells, about one barcoded beta molecule was captured through template switching. Overall study findings and caveats: Any conclusive comparison of naive versus antigen-experienced cells was prevented by using unsorted PBMCs. More naive CD4+ cells and higher diversity were found in long-lived than in aged donors.

A word on this clonotype: What it recognizes is unknown.

CDR1 is SNHLY, CDR2 FYNNEI, per germline. V was clipped by 4 bases and J by 4 bases, with 16 bases between them. The CDR3 runs 15 residues. The draw of peripheral blood yielded ten milliliters from each donor. For the second PCR, which ran for about 7 to 11 cycles, a sample-barcoded 5' primer and a J-beta primer mix were used. MiXCR was run by TCRdb on the 5' RACE reads, yielding one entry per CDR3 protein. The data contain around 750,000 distinct CDR3 sequences, roughly 50% of them singletons. The J gene is TRBJ2-5, the V gene TRBV2; D is possibly TRBD1 (6 bases). The sequenced sample was blood. This clonotype originated in an elderly man in good health. In nucleotides, the CDR3 is TGTGCCAGCAGTGTGGACAGCCAACGACGAGAGACCCAGTACTTC. As protein: CASSVDSQRRETQYF.